The source of this TCR beta chain is a study of shared clonotypes between healthy human individuals. In the source study's methods: Filtering differed since immunoSEQ provided only junctions, with no quality scores. TCRdb's table, derived via immunoSEQ multiplex PCR, lists solely in-frame clones and lacks some. V and J calls plus clone size are reproduced from that table; the DNA served to infer D and trimming. The sample shows about 2.3 million clones, 85% to 95% of them seen only once. Germline loops: CDR1 KGHSH, CDR2 LQKENI. V dropped 4 bases and J dropped 8 bases, with 11 bases sitting between them. This CDR3 is built from 12 residues. Study outcomes and limitations: Sequencing depth was expected to affect clonotype sharing among donors.

A word on this clone: Its specificity is not known.

Into CD45RA+ naive and CD45RA-negative memory subsets, the CD4+ cells were split. The material sequenced was naive CD4+ T cells from PBMCs. The subset is: CD45RA+ positively selected. This TCR was sampled from a young man in good health. Some clones in this sample may be carry-over from other donors' samples. The rearrangement links TRBV18 to TRBJ1-2, with D hard to call. Here the CDR3 reads CASSLRVEGYTF. The CDR3 DNA reads as TGTGCCAGCTCACTACGGGTCGAAGGCTACACCTTC. Full variable domain (missing parts from reference TRBV18 and TRBJ1-2): NAGVMQNPRHLVRRRGQEARLRCSPMKGHSHVYWYRQLPEEGLKFMVYLQKENIIDESGMPKERFSAEFPKEGPSILRIQQVVRGDSAAYFCASSLRVEGYTFGSGTRLTVV.